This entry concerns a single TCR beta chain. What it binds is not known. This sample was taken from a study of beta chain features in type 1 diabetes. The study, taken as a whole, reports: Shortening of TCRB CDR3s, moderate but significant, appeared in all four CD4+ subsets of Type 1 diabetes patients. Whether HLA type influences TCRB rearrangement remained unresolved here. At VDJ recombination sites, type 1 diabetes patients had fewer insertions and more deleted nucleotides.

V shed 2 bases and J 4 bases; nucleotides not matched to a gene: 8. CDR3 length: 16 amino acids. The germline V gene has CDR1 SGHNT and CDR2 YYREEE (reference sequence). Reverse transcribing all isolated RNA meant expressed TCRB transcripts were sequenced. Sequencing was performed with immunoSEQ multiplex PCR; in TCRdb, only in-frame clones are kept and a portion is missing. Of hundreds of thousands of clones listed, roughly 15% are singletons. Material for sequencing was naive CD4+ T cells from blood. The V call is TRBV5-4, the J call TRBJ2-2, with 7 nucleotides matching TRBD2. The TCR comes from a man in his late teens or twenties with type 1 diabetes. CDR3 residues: CASSFLTGGGTGELFF. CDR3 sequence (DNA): TGTGCCAGCAGCTTCTTAACGGGAGGCGGCACCGGGGAGCTGTTTTTT.